The T cell receptor beta chain described here comes from a study of T cell repertoires in aging, cancer and after chemotherapy. Study-level information: Chronic lymphocytic leukemia patients on fludarabine- or bendamustine-based regimens gave paired samples before and after chemotherapy. Broader study findings: Untreated cancer patients had significantly lower blood TCR diversity than age-matched healthy donors.

Peripheral blood genomic DNA, not sorted cells or RNA, was the template. A mixed TRB-A/B primer pool amplified rearranged TRB by multiplex touch-down PCR. TCRdb re-called the multiplex PCR reads with MiXCR, one entry per CDR3 protein. The table lists almost 5,000 distinct CDR3 sequences, around 35% of them singletons. The V gene's germline CDR1 is MNHNS and CDR2 SASEGT. CDR3 length: 13 residues. The V and J ends lost 6 bases and 2 bases, in that order; junction bases with no gene match: 3. Worth noting for this clonotype: What it binds is unknown.

The chain uses TRBV6-1 and TRBJ1-2; 7 nucleotides agree with TRBD1. The receptor's source is a human donor with a blood cancer. The sequenced material came from blood. DNA for the CDR3: TGTGCCAGCAGGGACAGGCCGAACTATGGCTACACCTTC. Protein sequence: CASRDRPNYGYTF.